These 28 T cell receptor beta chains were all obtained from the same sample, sequenced in a study of shared clonotypes between healthy human individuals. It was CD45RO-negative cells, positively selected for CCR7, that made up naive CD8 cells, with terminally differentiated effector memory CD45RA+ cells excluded. The data were produced by immunoSEQ multiplex PCR, yet TCRdb's version contains in-frame clones alone and is incomplete. The sample lists some 800,000 clones, roughly 92% occurring once. Sequenced sample: naive CD8+ T cells sorted from blood. Every receptor here comes from a man under 40 in good health.

This clone has more than one count but fewer than ten. This chain joins TRBV27 and TRBJ2-1, with 9 positions matching TRBD2. V lost 5 bases, J lost 5 bases, and 10 bases stayed unmatched. This CDR3 contains 16 residues. CDR1 is MNHEY and CDR2 is SMNVEV in the germline V gene (reference sequence). DNA of the CDR3: TGTGCCAGCAGTCAGCATTCAGGACTAGCGAACAATGAGCAGTTCTTC. Its translation is CASSQHSGLANNEQFF.

In DNA, the CDR3 is TGTGCCAGCAGCGACCTAGCGGGAGGGTACTACGAGCAGTACTTC. This translates into CASSDLAGGYYEQYF. The genes are TRBV6-5 and TRBJ2-7; 12 bases line up with TRBD2. V shed 6 bases, J shed 3 bases, and the junction held 6 bases outside the gene matches. The CDR3 is 15 residues long. The V gene's germline CDR1 is MNHEY and CDR2 SVGAGI.

V usage is TRBV27 and J usage is TRBJ2-1, with 7 bases aligning to TRBD1. There are 16 residues in the CDR3. Germline loops: CDR1 MNHEY, CDR2 SMNVEV (reference sequence). V lost 5 bases to trimming and J lost 0 bases; unmatched junction nucleotides: 7. The CDR3 protein is CASSLTQGDSYNEQFF. The DNA for the CDR3 is TGTGCCAGCAGTCTCACTCAGGGGGACTCCTACAATGAGCAGTTCTTC.

This clone turned up a few times. The J gene is TRBJ1-1, the V gene TRBV28; 8 bases fit TRBD1. The CDR3 is made up of 15 amino acids. V dropped 5 bases and J dropped 1; count of bases not matched to a gene: 6. CDR1 and CDR2 (germline): MDHEN, SYDVKM. The CDR3 spells CASSARDRKNTEAFF. The CDR3 bases are TGTGCCAGCAGTGCCCGGGACAGGAAGAACACTGAAGCTTTCTTT.

This clone was recorded many times. The chain uses TRBV4-2 and TRBJ2-2, with 7 positions matching TRBD2. Germline lookup yields CDR1 LGHNA and CDR2 YNFKEQ. CDR3 length: 16 amino acids. V dropped 3 bases and J dropped 6; count of bases not matched to a gene: 10. CDR3 protein: CASSQRGAGEPGELFF. DNA of the CDR3: TGTGCCAGCAGCCAGCGAGGCGCGGGAGAACCCGGGGAGCTGTTTTTT.

The chain links TRBV19 to TRBJ1-5; 11 bases are a match to TRBD1. This CDR3 spans 15 amino acids. With 5 bases clipped from V and 8 bases from J, the junction kept 8 bases outside the gene matches. Germline CDR1 LNHDA, CDR2 SQIVND (reference sequence). The CDR3 here is CASSADRGPFEPQHF. The CDR3 bases are TGTGCCAGTAGTGCGGACAGGGGGCCTTTTGAGCCCCAGCATTTT. Looking up the rest from reference TRBV19 and TRBJ1-5 gives the full variable domain: DGGITQSPKYLFRKEGQNVTLSCEQNLNHDAMYWYRQDPGQGLRLIYYSQIVNDFQKGDIAEGYSVSREKKESFPLTVTSAQKNPTAFYLCASSADRGPFEPQHFGDGTRLSIL.

In nucleotides, the CDR3 is TGTGCCAGTAGTATCGGTTTAGCATCTACCTACGAGCAGTACTTC. This sequence encodes CASSIGLASTYEQYF. V is TRBV19 and J is TRBJ2-7; D remains ambiguous. Trimming cost V 3 bases and J 2 bases, with 14 bases left between them. Germline loops: CDR1 LNHDA, CDR2 SQIVND (reference sequence). This CDR3 has 15 residues.

The chain uses TRBV18 and TRBJ1-5; D not resolved. This CDR3 contains 16 residues. CDR1 is KGHSH and CDR2 is LQKENI in the germline V gene. V lost 3 bases and J 5 bases, leaving 17 bases between the germline ends. The CDR3 protein is CASSPGRDRSDQPQHF. CDR3 coding DNA: TGTGCCAGCTCACCTGGACGCGATCGATCTGATCAGCCCCAGCATTTT.

The rearrangement joins TRBV5-6 to TRBJ2-5; 9 bases agree with TRBD1. The closer fit of TRBJ2-7 to the DNA end suggests the J call may be wrong. This CDR3 has 14 residues. Germline V gene data show CDR1 as SGHDT and CDR2 as YYEEEE. CDR3 coding DNA: TGTGCCAGCAGCCCGACAGGGGGCTCCTACGAGCAGTACTTC. Encoded protein: CASSPTGGSYEQYF.

The V gene is TRBV28, the J gene TRBJ2-5; 7 nucleotides match TRBD1. CDR3 length equals 15 residues. Losses at the gene ends were 5 bases for V and 3 bases for J; bases not matched to a gene: 9. In germline, CDR1 is MDHEN, CDR2 SYDVKM. The CDR3 nucleotides read TGTGCCAGCAGTAGAGATACAGGGGCCGAAGAGACCCAGTACTTC. Its translation is CASSRDTGAEETQYF.

The DNA of the CDR3 is TGTGCCAGCAGCTTAGTTTTGGGGGGCGCGAACACTGAAGCTTTCTTT. It encodes CASSLVLGGANTEAFF. The chain has TRBV7-2 and TRBJ1-1, with a weak D call TRBD1 (6 bases). This CDR3 is 16 amino acids long. Germline CDR1 SGHTA, CDR2 FQGNSA. V was clipped by 1 base and J by 1 base, with 13 bases between them. Full variable domain (rest looked up from reference TRBV7-2 and TRBJ1-1): GAGVSQSPSNKVTEKGKDVELRCDPISGHTALYWYRQSLGQGLEFLIYFQGNSAPDKSGLPSDRFSAERTGGSVSTLTIQRTQQEDSAVYLCASSLVLGGANTEAFFGQGTRLTVV.

V usage is TRBV6-6 and J usage is TRBJ2-1, with D maybe TRBD2 (6 bases). Germline V gives CDR1 MNHNY, CDR2 SVGAGI (reference sequence). V was shortened by 7 bases and J by 4 bases, with 11 bases between the two germline ends. This CDR3 comprises 13 residues. CDR3 region: CASTEEGYNEQFF. CDR3 DNA sequence: TGTGCCAGCACCGAGGAGGGATACAATGAGCAGTTCTTC.

V and J are TRBV2 and TRBJ2-2, with TRBD1 matching 7 bases. Trimming at V came to 2 bases and at J to 2 bases, leaving 8 bases not matched to a gene. Germline lookup yields CDR1 SNHLY and CDR2 FYNNEI. The CDR3 has 17 amino acids. The chain's CDR3 is CASSETGQWANTGELFF. The CDR3 coding sequence is TGTGCCAGCAGTGAAACGGGACAGTGGGCAAACACCGGGGAGCTGTTTTTT.

The chain employs TRBV2 and TRBJ2-5; D gene ambiguous. The CDR3 consists of 16 residues. Between the trimmed V and J ends, which lost 4 bases and 4 bases, there was a span of 19 bases. The V gene's germline CDR1 is SNHLY and CDR2 FYNNEI. CDR3 amino acids: CASSVGSAQPRETQYF. CDR3 nucleotides: TGTGCCAGCAGTGTAGGAAGCGCCCAACCAAGAGAGACCCAGTACTTC.

The genes are TRBV6-5 and TRBJ1-2, with unresolved D. Deletions cut 2 bases from V and 3 bases from J, with 7 bases between. CDR3 length: 13 residues. Germline CDR1 MNHEY, CDR2 SVGAGI. CDR3 region: CASSYLPHYGYTF. DNA of the CDR3: TGTGCCAGCAGTTACCTCCCCCACTATGGCTACACCTTC.

The J gene is TRBJ1-2, the V gene TRBV6-5, with 8 bases matching TRBD1. Germline lookup yields CDR1 MNHEY and CDR2 SVGAGI. V shed 6 bases, J shed 4 bases, and the junction held 4 bases outside the gene matches. The length of the CDR3 is 13 residues. The DNA for the CDR3 is TGTGCCAGCAGCAGGGGACAGGTCTATGGCTACACCTTC. This codes for CASSRGQVYGYTF.

The V gene is TRBV9, the J gene TRBJ1-4, with D possibly being TRBD1 (6 bases). This CDR3 region has 16 residues. From germline, CDR1 is SGDLS and CDR2 YYNGEE. V was pared by 4 bases and J by 4 bases, with 17 bases between. CDR3 in DNA: TGTGCCAGCAGCCCAACAGGGTACAGCCGTAATGAAAAACTGTTTTTT. Protein: CASSPTGYSRNEKLFF.

V usage is TRBV7-8 and J usage is TRBJ2-1; 9 bases align to TRBD1. The CDR3 spans 18 residues. Germline trimming cut 5 bases from V and 4 bases from J; bases unmatched to any gene: 15. Germline V gene sequence: CDR1 SGHVS, CDR2 FQNEAQ. The DNA for the CDR3 is TGTGCCAGCAGCACCCACCCCCAAACGGGACAGGGATACAATGAGCAGTTCTTC. This codes for CASSTHPQTGQGYNEQFF.

Comments on this clone: In the same sample, other DNA sequences code for this CDR3. This chain joins TRBV9 and TRBJ2-1; D may be TRBD2 (6 bases). The CDR3 totals 14 residues. Germline CDR1 is SGDLS and CDR2 is YYNGEE. V dropped 3 bases and J dropped 0 bases, with 7 bases sitting between them. CDR3 amino acids: CASSEAGSYNEQFF. CDR3 coding DNA: TGTGCCAGCAGCGAAGCGGGCTCCTACAATGAGCAGTTCTTC. The full variable domain, rest sourced from reference TRBV9 and TRBJ2-1, is DSGVTQTPKHLITATGQRVTLRCSPRSGDLSVYWYQQSLDQGLQFLIQYYNGEERAKGNILERFSAQQFPDLHSELNLSSLELGDSALYFCASSEAGSYNEQFFGPGTRLTVL.

The V and J genes are TRBV5-1 and TRBJ2-1; TRBD2 is a possible D gene (5 bases). In germline, CDR1 is SGHRS, CDR2 YFSETQ. This CDR3 spans 14 amino acids. Trimming left V 1 base short and J 15 bases short, with 20 bases between. In DNA form, the CDR3 reads TGCGCCAGCAGCTTGTACGGGAACACCGACCGGAGGTTCTTC. Translation gives CASSLYGNTDRRFF.

The CDR3 DNA is TGTGCCAGCAGTTACTCGATGGGTTTCGGCGACTATGGCTACACCTTC. Amino acid sequence: CASSYSMGFGDYGYTF. The chain has TRBV6-5 and TRBJ1-2; D is unresolved. Germline V lookup: CDR1 MNHEY, CDR2 SVGAGI. The CDR3 is 16 amino acids. V shed 0 bases and J shed 3 bases, with 14 bases lying between them.

The J gene is TRBJ2-5, the V gene TRBV6-6, with D perhaps TRBD1 (5 bases). In germline, CDR1 is MNHNY, CDR2 SVGAGI (reference sequence). V was pared by 6 bases and J by 0 bases, with 8 bases between. The CDR3 totals 13 residues. CDR3 coding DNA: TGTGCCAGCAGATCAGGGTACCAAGAGACCCAGTACTTC. This translates into CASRSGYQETQYF.

This chain joins TRBV2 and TRBJ2-1; TRBD2 agrees at 12 bases. V was clipped by 5 bases and J by 2 bases; unmatched bases: 7. Germline values: CDR1 SNHLY, CDR2 FYNNEI. The CDR3 spans 17 residues. DNA for the CDR3: TGTGCCAGCAGTCTTAAGACTAGCGGGAGAACCTACAATGAGCAGTTCTTC. Translating it yields CASSLKTSGRTYNEQFF.

This chain joins TRBV5-1 and TRBJ2-3, with 9 nucleotides matching TRBD2. The J segment lost 6 bases and the V segment lost 3 bases, leaving 11 bases of the junction unmatched. This CDR3 is built from 16 residues. The germline CDR1 and CDR2 sequences are SGHRS and YFSETQ. CDR3 region: CASSYRSGRFLDTQYF. The CDR3 DNA is TGCGCCAGCAGCTACAGGAGCGGGAGGTTTTTGGATACGCAGTATTTT.

The chain carries TRBV18 and TRBJ2-7, with D possibly TRBD2 on 6 matching bases. Germline values: CDR1 KGHSH, CDR2 LQKENI. Trimming pared 5 bases from V and 2 bases from J, leaving 19 bases between. This CDR3 spans 16 amino acids. The CDR3 loop reads CASSESASASTYEQYF. The CDR3 DNA is TGTGCCAGCTCAGAAAGTGCTAGCGCAAGCACCTACGAGCAGTACTTC.

The chain is built from TRBV6-1 and TRBJ2-1, with 8 bases lining up with TRBD2. Germline V lookup: CDR1 MNHNS, CDR2 SASEGT. The CDR3 covers 15 residues. Trimming cost V 8 bases and J 3 bases; bases outside gene matches: 9. CDR3: CASVEGLAGYNEQFF. CDR3 DNA sequence: TGTGCCAGCGTCGAGGGTCTAGCGGGCTACAATGAGCAGTTCTTC.

Regarding this clone: Other DNA sequences within the sample encode an identical CDR3. The rearrangement joins TRBV9 to TRBJ2-7; TRBD2 might be the D (7 bases). In germline, CDR1 is SGDLS, CDR2 YYNGEE. V was pared by 0 bases and J by 2 bases, with 9 bases between. The CDR3 has 14 amino acids. This chain's CDR3 is CASSVEGGTYEQYF. As DNA, the CDR3 is TGTGCCAGCAGCGTAGAGGGGGGGACCTACGAGCAGTACTTC. The entire variable domain, with the rest obtained from reference TRBV9 and TRBJ2-7, is as follows: DSGVTQTPKHLITATGQRVTLRCSPRSGDLSVYWYQQSLDQGLQFLIQYYNGEERAKGNILERFSAQQFPDLHSELNLSSLELGDSALYFCASSVEGGTYEQYFGPGTRLTVT.

For this clone: Other DNA sequences from this sample encode an identical CDR3 as well. The chain couples TRBV7-8 to TRBJ2-7; 7 bases map to TRBD1. The length of the CDR3 is 14 residues. With 5 bases clipped from V and 1 base from J, the junction kept 5 bases outside the gene matches. Germline CDR1 is SGHVS and CDR2 is FQNEAQ. CDR3 coding DNA: TGTGCCAGCAGCAGCTGGGACAGTTCCTACGAGCAGTACTTC. Translated, it gives CASSSWDSSYEQYF. The variable domain in full, completed from reference TRBV7-8 and TRBJ2-7, reads GAGVSQSPRYKVAKRGQDVALRCDPISGHVSLFWYQQALGQGPEFLTYFQNEAQLDKSGLPSDRFFAERPEGSVSTLKIQRTQQEDSAVYLCASSSWDSSYEQYFGPGTRLTVT.